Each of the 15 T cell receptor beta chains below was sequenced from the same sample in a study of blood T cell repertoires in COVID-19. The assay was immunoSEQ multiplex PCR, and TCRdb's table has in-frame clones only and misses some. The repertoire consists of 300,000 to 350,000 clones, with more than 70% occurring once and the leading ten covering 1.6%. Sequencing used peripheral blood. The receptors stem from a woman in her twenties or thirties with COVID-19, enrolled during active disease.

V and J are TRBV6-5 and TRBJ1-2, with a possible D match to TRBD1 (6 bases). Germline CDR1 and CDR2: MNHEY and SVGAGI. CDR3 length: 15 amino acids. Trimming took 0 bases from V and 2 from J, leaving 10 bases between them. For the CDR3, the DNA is TGTGCCAGCAGTTACTCCGGCCAGGGGAACTATGGCTACACCTTC. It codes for CASSYSGQGNYGYTF.

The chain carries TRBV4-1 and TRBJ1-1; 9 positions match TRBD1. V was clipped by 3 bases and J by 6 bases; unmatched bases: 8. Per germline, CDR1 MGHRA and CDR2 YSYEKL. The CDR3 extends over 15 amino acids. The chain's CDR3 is CASSQRGQGMAEAFF. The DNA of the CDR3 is TGCGCCAGCAGCCAGAGAGGACAGGGGATGGCTGAAGCTTTCTTT.

CDR3 bases: TGTGCCAGCAGCTTAGACGGAGGGGGCGAGGGAAAACTGTTTTTT. Translating it yields CASSLDGGGEGKLFF. The chain has TRBV7-2 and TRBJ1-4, with 7 positions matching TRBD1. CDR1 is SGHTA and CDR2 is FQGNSA in the germline V gene. J lost 10 bases, V lost 1 base, and 9 bases had no gene match. The CDR3 has 15 residues.

The CDR3 is CASSPLTPVGATTEAFF. The DNA for the CDR3 is TGTGCCAGCAGCCCTCTGACACCTGTGGGGGCGACGACTGAAGCTTTCTTT. The chain links TRBV7-7 to TRBJ1-1, with a tentative D call TRBD1 (6 bases). Germline CDR1 is SSHAT and CDR2 is FNYEAQ (reference sequence). The germline V and J ends were trimmed by 5 bases and 5 bases, with 24 bases remaining between them. The CDR3 runs to 17 residues.

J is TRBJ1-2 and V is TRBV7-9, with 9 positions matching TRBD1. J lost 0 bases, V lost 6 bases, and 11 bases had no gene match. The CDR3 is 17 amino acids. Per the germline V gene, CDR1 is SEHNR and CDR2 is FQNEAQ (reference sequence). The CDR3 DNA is TGTGCCAGCAGAGATCCGGGACAGGGTGTTGCTAACTATGGCTACACCTTC. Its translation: CASRDPGQGVANYGYTF.

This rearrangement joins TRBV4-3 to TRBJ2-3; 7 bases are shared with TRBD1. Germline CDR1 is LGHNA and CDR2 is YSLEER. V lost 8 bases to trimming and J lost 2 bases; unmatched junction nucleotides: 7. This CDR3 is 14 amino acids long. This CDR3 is CASGKGANTDTQYF. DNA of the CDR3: TGCGCCAGCGGTAAGGGGGCCAACACAGATACGCAGTATTTT.

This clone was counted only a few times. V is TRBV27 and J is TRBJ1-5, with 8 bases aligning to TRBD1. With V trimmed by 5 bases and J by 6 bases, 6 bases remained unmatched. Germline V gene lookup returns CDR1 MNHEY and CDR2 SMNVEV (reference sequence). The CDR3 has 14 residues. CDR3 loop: CASSPFTGGQPQHF. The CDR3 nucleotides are TGTGCCAGCAGTCCCTTCACAGGGGGTCAGCCCCAGCATTTT.

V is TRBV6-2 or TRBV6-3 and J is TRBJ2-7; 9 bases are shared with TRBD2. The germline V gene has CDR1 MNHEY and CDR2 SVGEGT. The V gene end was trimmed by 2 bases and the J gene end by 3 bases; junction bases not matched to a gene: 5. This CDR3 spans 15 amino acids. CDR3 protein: CASSYLRGGRYEQYF. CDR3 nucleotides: TGTGCCAGCAGTTACCTGCGGGGGGGACGCTACGAGCAGTACTTC.

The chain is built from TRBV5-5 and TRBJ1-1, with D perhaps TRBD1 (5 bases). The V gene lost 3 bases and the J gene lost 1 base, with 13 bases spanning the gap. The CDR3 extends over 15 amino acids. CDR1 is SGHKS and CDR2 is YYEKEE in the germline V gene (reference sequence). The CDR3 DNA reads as TGTGCCAGCAGCTACCGGACACTTACGAACACTGAAGCTTTCTTT. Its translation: CASSYRTLTNTEAFF. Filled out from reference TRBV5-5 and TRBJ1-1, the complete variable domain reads DAGVTQSPTHLIKTRGQQVTLRCSPISGHKSVSWYQQVLGQGPQFIFQYYEKEERGRGNFPDRFSARQFPNYSSELNVNALLLGDSALYLCASSYRTLTNTEAFFGQGTRLTVV.

DNA of the CDR3: TGTGCCAGCAGCTTATCAGGGAACACTGAAGCTTTCTTT. Translated: CASSLSGNTEAFF. V is TRBV11-2 and J is TRBJ1-1; D is ambiguous. Germline CDR1 is SGHAT and CDR2 is FQNNGV. Trimming stripped 2 bases from V and 1 base from J, with 5 bases between. CDR3 size: 13 residues.

In nucleotides, the CDR3 is TGTGCCACCAGTGACTCCAGGAGGGCCACTGAAGCTTTCTTT. Translating gives CATSDSRRATEAFF. V usage is TRBV24-1 and J usage is TRBJ1-1, with unresolved D. The CDR3 has 14 amino acids. Germline CDR1 and CDR2: KGHDR and SFDVKD. Trimming took 4 bases from V and 4 from J, leaving 12 bases between them.

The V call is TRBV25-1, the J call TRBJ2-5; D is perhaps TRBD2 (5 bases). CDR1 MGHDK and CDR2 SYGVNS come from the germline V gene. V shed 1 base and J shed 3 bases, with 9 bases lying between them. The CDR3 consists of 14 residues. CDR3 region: CASSEFRAEETQYF. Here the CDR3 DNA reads TGTGCCAGCAGTGAATTCCGAGCGGAAGAGACCCAGTACTTC. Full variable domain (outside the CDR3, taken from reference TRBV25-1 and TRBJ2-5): EADIYQTPRYLVIGTGKKITLECSQTMGHDKMYWYQQDPGMELHLIHYSYGVNSTEKGDLSSESTVSRIRTEHFPLTLESARPSHTSQYLCASSEFRAEETQYFGPGTRLLVL.

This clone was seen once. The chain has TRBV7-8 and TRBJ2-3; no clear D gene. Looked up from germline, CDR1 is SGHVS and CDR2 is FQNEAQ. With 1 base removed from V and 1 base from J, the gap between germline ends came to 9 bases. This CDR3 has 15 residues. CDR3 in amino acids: CASSLGGVRTDTQYF. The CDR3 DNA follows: TGTGCCAGCAGCTTAGGAGGAGTCCGCACAGATACGCAGTATTTT.

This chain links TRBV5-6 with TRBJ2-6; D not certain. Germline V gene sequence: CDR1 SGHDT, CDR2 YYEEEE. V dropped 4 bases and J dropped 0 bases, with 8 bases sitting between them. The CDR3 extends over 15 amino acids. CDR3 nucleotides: TGTGCCAGCAGCCGGTACAGCTCTGGGGCCAACGTCCTGACTTTC. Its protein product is CASSRYSSGANVLTF.

CDR3 residues: CASSLGVKNIQYF. CDR3 in DNA: TGTGCCAGCAGCTTAGGAGTCAAAAACATTCAGTACTTC. The chain carries TRBV11-1 and TRBJ2-4, with unresolved D. CDR3 length: 13 residues. Trimming took off 1 base at V and 3 bases at J, with 4 bases between the two ends. CDR1 SGHAT and CDR2 FQDESV come from the germline V gene (reference sequence).